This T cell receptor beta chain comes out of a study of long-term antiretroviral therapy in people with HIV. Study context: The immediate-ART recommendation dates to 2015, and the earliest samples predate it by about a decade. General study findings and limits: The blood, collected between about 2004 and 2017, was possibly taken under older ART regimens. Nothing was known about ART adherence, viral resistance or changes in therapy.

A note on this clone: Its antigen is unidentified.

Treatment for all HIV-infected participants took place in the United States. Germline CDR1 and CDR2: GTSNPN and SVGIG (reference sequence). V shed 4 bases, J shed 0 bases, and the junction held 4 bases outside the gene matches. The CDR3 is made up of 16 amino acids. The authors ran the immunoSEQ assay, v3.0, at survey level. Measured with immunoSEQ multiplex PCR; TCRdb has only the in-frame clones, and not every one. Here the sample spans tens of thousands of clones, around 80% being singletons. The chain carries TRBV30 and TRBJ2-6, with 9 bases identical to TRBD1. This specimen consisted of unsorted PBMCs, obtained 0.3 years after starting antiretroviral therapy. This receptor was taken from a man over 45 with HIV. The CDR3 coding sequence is TGTGCCTGGATAGGGACAGGGATCTCTGGGGCCAACGTCCTGACTTTC. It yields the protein CAWIGTGISGANVLTF.